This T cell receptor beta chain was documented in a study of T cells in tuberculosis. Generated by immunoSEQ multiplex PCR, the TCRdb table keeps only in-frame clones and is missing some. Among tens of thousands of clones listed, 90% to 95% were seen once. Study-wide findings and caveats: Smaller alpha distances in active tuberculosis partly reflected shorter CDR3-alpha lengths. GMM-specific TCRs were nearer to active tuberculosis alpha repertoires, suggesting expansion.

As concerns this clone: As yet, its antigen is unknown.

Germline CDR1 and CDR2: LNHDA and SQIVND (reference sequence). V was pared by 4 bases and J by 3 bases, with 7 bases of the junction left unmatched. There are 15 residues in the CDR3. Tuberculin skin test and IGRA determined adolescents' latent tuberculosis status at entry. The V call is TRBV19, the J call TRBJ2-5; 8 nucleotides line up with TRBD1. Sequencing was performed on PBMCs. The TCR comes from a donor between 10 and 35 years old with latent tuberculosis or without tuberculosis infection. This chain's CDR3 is CASSTQGAIKETQYF. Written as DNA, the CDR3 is TGTGCCAGTAGTACTCAGGGGGCTATCAAAGAGACCCAGTACTTC.